This TCR beta chain emerged from a study of identical twins. Points from the study as a whole: Fewer insertions characterized abundant cord blood beta clonotypes, whereas memory repertoires showed none.

TCRdb analysed the 5' RACE reads with MiXCR anew, one entry per CDR3 protein. This sample carries roughly 540,000 distinct CDR3 sequences, about 20% of them seen once, and the ten largest clones take 0.91%. Trimming cost V 4 bases and J 1 base; bases outside gene matches: 11. Germline CDR1 and CDR2: SGHVS and FNYEAQ. The CDR3 has 17 residues. This clonotype was seen more than once but under ten times. Its antigen is unidentified. The same data also contributed to another study, on T cells expressing NK-cell markers.

V and J are TRBV7-6 and TRBJ2-5; 8 positions match TRBD2. This receptor was identified in a woman younger than 30 in good health. The sequencing input was CD4+ T cells sorted from blood. The DNA for the CDR3 is TGTGCCAGCAGCTCCCCACAGACTAGCGCTATCCAAGAGACCCAGTACTTC. Protein sequence: CASSSPQTSAIQETQYF.